Listed below are T cell receptor beta chains from one sample, sequenced in a study of T cell responses to AZD1222 COVID-19 vaccine. Sequencing was performed with immunoSEQ multiplex PCR; in TCRdb, only in-frame clones are kept and a portion is missing. The table shows 120,000 to 150,000 clones, with about 91% occurring only once. Sequenced here: peripheral blood, sampled 28 days after the second AZD1222 dose. The receptors originated from an adult who received the AZD1222 COVID-19 vaccine. Each CDR3 is given without its conserved first and last residue. Fields, in order: J gene, V gene, CDR3 protein.

J gene: TRBJ2-2
V gene: TRBV7-2
CDR3 protein: ASSSELPFERNTGELF

J gene: TRBJ2-1
V gene: TRBV19
CDR3 protein: ASSTGTDYNEQF

J gene: TRBJ2-1
V gene: TRBV12-3/TRBV12-4
CDR3 protein: ASSISGSGEQF

J gene: TRBJ1-1
V gene: TRBV19
CDR3 protein: ASTPGTGNTEAF

J gene: TRBJ2-7
V gene: TRBV15
CDR3 protein: ATSSLPGLAAAEQY

J gene: TRBJ1-2
V gene: TRBV30
CDR3 protein: AWSVEGYGYT

J gene: TRBJ1-2
V gene: TRBV12-2
CDR3 protein: ASRPDRVSSGGYT

J gene: TRBJ2-1
V gene: TRBV20-1
CDR3 protein: SASSHNEQF

J gene: TRBJ2-7
V gene: TRBV5-4
CDR3 protein: ASSLSGRTGGYNEQY

J gene: TRBJ2-1
V gene: TRBV14
CDR3 protein: ASSLPGLPLGSSYNEQF

J gene: TRBJ2-1
V gene: TRBV10-3
CDR3 protein: AISPGLGSDEQF

J gene: TRBJ2-1
V gene: TRBV25-1
CDR3 protein: ASSEWDRGIYSYNEQF

J gene: TRBJ2-6
V gene: TRBV7-8
CDR3 protein: ASSLGTLSGANVLT

J gene: TRBJ2-1
V gene: TRBV27
CDR3 protein: ASWTGDNEQF

J gene: TRBJ1-4
V gene: TRBV3-1/TRBV3-2
CDR3 protein: ASSQERERANEKLF

J gene: TRBJ1-2
V gene: TRBV5-1
CDR3 protein: ASSPVDGAYGYT

J gene: TRBJ2-1
V gene: TRBV3-1/TRBV3-2
CDR3 protein: ASSQGYEQF

J gene: TRBJ2-7
V gene: TRBV7-2
CDR3 protein: ASSFGQVTYEQY